This T cell receptor (beta chain) derives from a study of T cell responses to AZD1222 COVID-19 vaccine. Across the whole study: Pooled together were second doses at about 4 or about 12 weeks.

This CDR3 region has 13 residues. Trimming removed 5 bases at V and 7 bases at J, with 15 bases between. Germline loops: CDR1 SEHNR, CDR2 FQNEAQ (reference sequence). With respect to this clone: The antigen remains unidentified.

Notes on the study in general: Among the donors, most were white British and more were female, and clonal diversity was possibly underestimated. Spike-specific TCR breadth and depth went up after people got two AZD1222 doses. Baseline serology detected seropositivity in only a handful of AZD1222 recipients.

The method was immunoSEQ multiplex PCR; TCRdb's version includes in-frame clones alone and lacks a portion of them. In the table there are about 100,000 clones, 70% to 90% of which are singletons. The sequence derives from an adult in good health. The material sequenced was peripheral blood, taken on day 0 of AZD1222 vaccination. This sequence joins TRBV7-9 and TRBJ2-7; the D gene could be TRBD1 or TRBD2 (6 bases each). This CDR3 reads CASSRFGGHEQYF. DNA of the CDR3: TGTGCCAGCAGCCGTTTTGGGGGGCATGAGCAGTACTTC.